This record concerns one T cell receptor beta chain sequence. The data belong to a study of blood T cell repertoires in COVID-19. Study-wide background: Sites in the United States, Italy and Spain provided acute and convalescent COVID-19 samples. PBMCs, B-cell-depleted T cells, or T cells provided the cDNA or gDNA that made up the material.

Source study methods: How many nucleated cells were present was estimated from reference gene primer amplification. Only in-frame clones appear in the TCRdb table, and some are missing; sequencing was by immunoSEQ multiplex PCR. V and J calls and clone size are as listed in that table; D and trimming were resolved from the DNA. The repertoire holds about half a million clones, with 80% to 90% as singletons. CDR1 and CDR2 from the germline V gene are MDHEN and SYDVKM. CDR3 size: 11 residues. V was shortened by 2 bases and J by 14 bases, with 10 bases between the two germline ends. This clonotype was sampled from a human donor in a cohort sampled during active COVID-19. Material: peripheral blood. The chain links TRBV28 to TRBJ2-1; D not resolved. As DNA, the CDR3 is TGTGCCAGCAGTTTACGTCTAGAGGAGTTCTTC. Translated, it gives CASSLRLEEFF.